The 10 T cell receptor beta chains below all came from one sample that was sequenced in a study of shared clonotypes between healthy human individuals. Here immunoSEQ multiplex PCR was the method, and the copy in TCRdb shows in-frame clones only, minus some. The sample yields some 1,900,000 clones, about 95% seen once. The naive CD8 population came from CD45RO-negative cells selected for CCR7, without terminally differentiated effector memory CD45RA+ cells. The source material was naive CD8+ T cells sorted from blood. These TCRs come from a man aged 18 to 29 in good health.

The V and J genes are TRBV5-6 and TRBJ2-1; D is tentatively TRBD1 or TRBD2 (6 bases each). The CDR3 extends over 15 amino acids. Germline CDR1 and CDR2: SGHDT and YYEEEE. Deletions cut 3 bases from V and 7 bases from J, with 17 bases between. The CDR3 DNA reads as TGTGCCAGCAGCTGGGGGGCCACTGGGTGGAATGAGCAGTTCTTC. Its translation is CASSWGATGWNEQFF.

The CDR3 is CASTSPGTGGGEQYF. The CDR3 DNA is TGTGCCAGCACCTCCCCCGGGACAGGGGGGGGCGAGCAGTACTTC. The V and J genes are TRBV7-9 and TRBJ2-7; 11 bases are a match to TRBD1. The V segment lost 7 bases and the J segment 6 bases; nucleotides outside the gene matches: 11. In germline, CDR1 is SEHNR, CDR2 FQNEAQ (reference sequence). This CDR3 contains 15 residues.

The CDR3 bases are TGTGCCAGCAGCCAAGATCGCGAGGGTGACACTGAAGCTTTCTTT. Protein: CASSQDREGDTEAFF. This chain links TRBV4-2 with TRBJ1-1; D is ambiguous. Between the trimmed V and J ends, which lost 0 bases and 3 bases, there was a span of 11 bases. Germline lookup yields CDR1 LGHNA and CDR2 YNFKEQ. The CDR3 is 15 amino acids.

V and J are TRBV6-1 and TRBJ2-7; perhaps TRBD1 as D (5 bases). Trimming stripped 4 bases from V and 3 bases from J, with 13 bases between. Germline V CDR1 and CDR2: MNHNS, SASEGT. The CDR3 sequence is 14 residues long. CDR3 in amino acids: CASSVVTAYYEQYF. CDR3 bases: TGTGCCAGCAGTGTTGTGACAGCCTACTACGAGCAGTACTTC.

The chain carries TRBV5-1 and TRBJ2-2; no definite D call. Looked up from germline, CDR1 is SGHRS and CDR2 is YFSETQ. The CDR3 is made up of 14 amino acids. The V end lost 2 bases, the J end lost 5 bases, and 10 bases lay between the germline ends. This chain's CDR3 is CASSLLLGTGELFF. The CDR3 DNA reads as TGCGCCAGCAGCTTATTGCTGGGGACCGGGGAGCTGTTTTTT.

The rearrangement joins TRBV5-1 to TRBJ2-3, with 7 bases that match TRBD2. Germline V gene sequence: CDR1 SGHRS, CDR2 YFSETQ. The V segment lost 0 bases and the J segment 1 base; nucleotides outside the gene matches: 5. The CDR3 runs to 16 residues. The CDR3 nucleotides are TGCGCCAGCAGCTTGGCGGCTAGCGGACGCACAGATACGCAGTATTTT. This gives the protein CASSLAASGRTDTQYF.

The V gene is TRBV13, the J gene TRBJ2-7, with 8 bases aligning to TRBD1. J lost 5 bases, V lost 5 bases, and 8 bases had no gene match. Germline CDR1 and CDR2: PRHDT and FYEKMQ (reference sequence). CDR3 length equals 14 residues. The CDR3 reads CASSLRTGWDEQYF. CDR3 DNA sequence: TGTGCCAGCAGCCTAAGGACAGGGTGGGACGAGCAGTACTTC.

The chain joins TRBV13 to TRBJ2-3; maybe TRBD1 (6 bases). Germline values: CDR1 PRHDT, CDR2 FYEKMQ (reference sequence). V lost 5 bases to trimming and J lost 0 bases, with 15 bases between them. This CDR3 spans 16 amino acids. CDR3 region: CASSPRGHLSTDTQYF. The CDR3, as DNA: TGTGCCAGCAGCCCAAGGGGACACCTTAGCACAGATACGCAGTATTTT.

The gene calls are TRBV19 and TRBJ2-3; D gene unclear. Germline V gene data show CDR1 as LNHDA and CDR2 as SQIVND (reference sequence). V was shortened by 5 bases and J by 2 bases, with 11 bases between the two germline ends. This CDR3 spans 14 amino acids. The CDR3 loop reads CASSPQDLTDTQYF. The CDR3 bases are TGTGCCAGTAGTCCCCAGGACCTCACAGATACGCAGTATTTT.

The rearrangement joins TRBV5-4 to TRBJ2-4; TRBD1 matches at 8 bases. Germline loops: CDR1 SGHNT, CDR2 YYREEE (reference sequence). This CDR3 contains 15 residues. The trim removed 1 base at V and 8 bases at J, leaving 8 bases unmatched. In DNA form, the CDR3 reads TGTGCCAGCAGCTTGTACAGGGGGACGAGGGACATTCAGTACTTC. Its protein product is CASSLYRGTRDIQYF.